One and the same sample provided the 30 T cell receptor beta chains below, sequenced in a study of T cells in Graves' hyperthyroidism and ophthalmopathy. TCR beta CDR3 regions were amplified from RNA transcripts. HTBI primers were used for first-round RT-PCR of the TCR CDR3. TCRdb re-derived calls from the multiplex PCR reads in MiXCR, one entry per CDR3 protein. This sample has a few hundred thousand distinct CDR3 sequences, with approximately 13% found just once. Sequencing was performed on blood. The receptors originated from a woman aged 18-29 years with Graves' hyperthyroidism.

Only a few counts were recorded for this clonotype. The rearrangement links TRBV7-9 to TRBJ2-3; D is uncertain. The CDR3 spans 14 residues. In germline, CDR1 is SEHNR, CDR2 FQNEAQ (reference sequence). The V end was cut by 5 bases, the J end by 0 bases, with 9 bases between. The CDR3 sequence: CASSPLASTDTQYF. CDR3 nucleotides: TGTGCCAGCAGCCCCTTGGCCAGCACAGATACGCAGTATTTT. Drawing the rest from reference TRBV7-9 and TRBJ2-3, the complete variable domain is DTGVSQNPRHKITKRGQNVTFRCDPISEHNRLYWYRQTLGQGPEFLTYFQNEAQLEKSRLLSDRFSAERPKGSFSTLEIQRTEQGDSAMYLCASSPLASTDTQYFGPGTRLTVL.

There are many counts of this clonotype. The genes are TRBV27 and TRBJ2-7, with D possibly matching TRBD2 (5 bases). The CDR3 is 14 amino acids. CDR1 and CDR2 from the germline V gene are MNHEY and SMNVEV (reference sequence). V was pared by 4 bases and J by 4 bases, with 14 bases between. The CDR3 DNA reads TGTGCCAGCAGTTACCGGAGCGGTGGGTACGAGCAGTACTTC. Translated, it gives CASSYRSGGYEQYF.

This clonotype was picked up many times. The chain recombines TRBV7-3 with TRBJ2-5; D could derive from TRBD1 or TRBD2 (5 bases each). CDR3 length: 13 residues. Looked up from germline, CDR1 is SGHTA and CDR2 is FQGTGA. The ends were cut back, 4 bases at V and 1 base at J, with 7 bases in the middle. The CDR3 DNA sequence: TGTGCCAGCAGCTGGGACGGCCAAGAGACCCAGTACTTC. It codes for CASSWDGQETQYF.

This clonotype was seen repeatedly, ten times or more. The chain uses TRBV7-2 and TRBJ2-7; 8 bases are a match to TRBD2. The CDR3 consists of 15 residues. Losses at the gene ends were 3 bases for V and 0 bases for J; bases not matched to a gene: 4. Germline V gives CDR1 SGHTA, CDR2 FQGNSA. In DNA, the CDR3 is TGTGCCAGCAGCTTGAGCGGGGGCAGCTCCTACGAGCAGTACTTC. This gives the protein CASSLSGGSSYEQYF.

This clonotype was seen repeatedly, ten times or more. V is TRBV20-1 and J is TRBJ1-2; D might be TRBD1 (6 bases). V was clipped by 8 bases and J by 3 bases, with 10 bases between them. The CDR3 covers 11 residues. Germline CDR1 is DFQATT and CDR2 is SNEGSKA (reference sequence). CDR3 nucleotides: TGCAGTACAGGGTTCGACTATGGCTACACCTTC. This codes for CSTGFDYGYTF.

This clonotype was recorded many times. This chain links TRBV20-1 with TRBJ2-1; D is perhaps TRBD2 (5 bases). The germline V gene encodes CDR1 DFQATT and CDR2 SNEGSKA (reference sequence). The CDR3 covers 16 residues. V was shortened by 0 bases and J by 0 bases, with 12 bases between the two germline ends. The CDR3 DNA follows: TGCAGTGCTAGAGAATACGGGAAGAGCTCCTACAATGAGCAGTTCTTC. Translating it yields CSAREYGKSSYNEQFF.

This clonotype has a count of ten or more. The chain carries TRBV9 and TRBJ1-1; 12 positions match TRBD1. After removal of 5 bases from V and 4 bases from J, the junction contained 3 bases not matched to a gene. The CDR3 is 14 residues long. Germline V gives CDR1 SGDLS, CDR2 YYNGEE. CDR3: CASRRGQGATEAFF. DNA for the CDR3: TGTGCCAGCAGAAGGGGACAGGGGGCCACTGAAGCTTTCTTT.

The rearrangement links TRBV6-1 to TRBJ2-1; the D is unclear. V lost 5 bases and J 6 bases, leaving 8 bases between the germline ends. Germline CDR1 is MNHNS and CDR2 is SASEGT. The CDR3 extends over 12 amino acids. In DNA form, the CDR3 reads TGTGCCAGCAGTTTCGGTGTCAATGAGCAGTTCTTC. Residues: CASSFGVNEQFF.

This clonotype has ten or more counts. The chain has TRBV19 and TRBJ2-7; D unclear. Trimming took off 5 bases at V and 0 bases at J, with 8 bases between the two ends. Germline V lookup: CDR1 LNHDA, CDR2 SQIVND (reference sequence). CDR3 length equals 13 residues. The CDR3, as DNA: TGTGCCAGTAGTTCAGCCCACTCCTACGAGCAGTACTTC. This encodes CASSSAHSYEQYF.

This clonotype was counted only a few times. The chain couples TRBV6-1 to TRBJ2-7; D is unclear. The length of the CDR3 is 15 residues. The ends were cut back, 5 bases at V and 0 bases at J, with 14 bases in the middle. Germline CDR1 MNHNS, CDR2 SASEGT. CDR3 DNA sequence: TGTGCCAGCAGTCCCAGTCTCCGAAGCTCCTACGAGCAGTACTTC. It yields the protein CASSPSLRSSYEQYF.

At least ten counts were recorded for this clonotype. V is TRBV19 and J is TRBJ2-1; 9 positions agree with TRBD2. The V gene end was trimmed by 3 bases and the J gene end by 4 bases; junction bases not matched to a gene: 7. Germline V gene sequence: CDR1 LNHDA, CDR2 SQIVND (reference sequence). The CDR3 extends over 16 amino acids. In DNA form, the CDR3 reads TGTGCCAGTAGTATGGTTAGCGGGAGTATTTACAATGAGCAGTTCTTC. Translated, it gives CASSMVSGSIYNEQFF.

This chain uses TRBV7-9 with TRBJ2-1; 16 bases match TRBD2. The CDR3 totals 16 residues. Per germline, CDR1 SEHNR and CDR2 FQNEAQ (reference sequence). V shed 0 bases and J 8 bases; nucleotides not matched to a gene: 1. The CDR3 loop is CASSLAGTSGGDEQFF. CDR3 nucleotide sequence: TGTGCCAGCAGCTTAGCCGGGACTAGCGGGGGGGATGAGCAGTTCTTC. Drawing the rest from reference TRBV7-9 and TRBJ2-1, the complete variable domain is DTGVSQNPRHKITKRGQNVTFRCDPISEHNRLYWYRQTLGQGPEFLTYFQNEAQLEKSRLLSDRFSAERPKGSFSTLEIQRTEQGDSAMYLCASSLAGTSGGDEQFFGPGTRLTVL.

This clonotype was seen repeatedly, ten times or more. The V gene is TRBV25-1, the J gene TRBJ1-6; maybe TRBD1 (6 bases). The germline gives CDR1 MGHDK, CDR2 SYGVNS. Trimming removed 4 bases from V and 10 bases from J, with 20 bases in between. This CDR3 is built from 16 residues. This CDR3 is CASSGVSGRGGSPLHF. The CDR3 DNA sequence: TGTGCCAGCAGTGGAGTATCGGGGAGAGGGGGGTCACCCCTCCACTTT.

This clonotype has only a few counts. The rearrangement uses TRBV12-3 or TRBV12-4 and TRBJ2-1; D is unresolved. Trimming left V 2 bases short and J 2 bases short, with 10 bases between. This CDR3 has 15 residues. The CDR3 nucleotides read TGTGCCAGCAGTTTAAGTGGGGAAACCTACAATGAGCAGTTCTTC. Translation gives CASSLSGETYNEQFF.

The sample holds many counts of this clonotype. The CDR3 bases are TGTGCCAGCAGCCCAGATAGCGGGAGCACAGATACGCAGTATTTT. Amino acid sequence: CASSPDSGSTDTQYF. The chain combines TRBV5-6 with TRBJ2-3; 7 bases are a match to TRBD2. Germline CDR1 is SGHDT and CDR2 is YYEEEE. The CDR3 is made up of 15 amino acids. Germline trimming cut 4 bases from V and 0 bases from J; bases unmatched to any gene: 5.

V and J are TRBV19 and TRBJ2-7; D remains unclear. Germline values: CDR1 LNHDA, CDR2 SQIVND (reference sequence). This CDR3 has 14 residues. Trimming shortened V by 5 bases and J by 2 bases, and 13 bases separated the two germline ends. The CDR3 region has the DNA TGTGCCAGTAGTCCTAACAGCTTAACCTACGAGCAGTACTTC. The encoded protein is CASSPNSLTYEQYF.

This clonotype was observed a handful of times. The CDR3 nucleotides read TGTGCCAGTAGTATAGATGGACAGGGGAACACTGAAGCTTTCTTT. Protein: CASSIDGQGNTEAFF. The chain carries TRBV19 and TRBJ1-1; 8 positions match TRBD1. Germline lookup yields CDR1 LNHDA and CDR2 SQIVND (reference sequence). The junction had 1 base not matched to a gene; V was cut back by 0 bases and J by 1 base. The CDR3 extends over 15 amino acids.

This clonotype showed up just a few times. The chain couples TRBV5-4 to TRBJ2-3; D might be TRBD2 (5 bases). Trimming shortened V by 0 bases and J by 2 bases, and 10 bases separated the two germline ends. From germline, CDR1 is SGHNT and CDR2 YYREEE (reference sequence). The CDR3 spans 15 residues. Here the CDR3 reads CASSLVERYTDTQYF. In nucleotides, the CDR3 is TGTGCCAGCAGCTTGGTCGAGCGGTACACAGATACGCAGTATTTT. Combining the CDR3 with reference TRBV5-4 and TRBJ2-3 gives the whole variable domain ETGVTQSPTHLIKTRGQQVTLRCSSQSGHNTVSWYQQALGQGPQFIFQYYREEENGRGNFPPRFSGLQFPNYSSELNVNALELDDSALYLCASSLVERYTDTQYFGPGTRLTVL.

The V call is TRBV20-1, the J call TRBJ1-6, with D uncertain. Germline CDR1 reads DFQATT; CDR2 reads SNEGSKA (reference sequence). The CDR3 contains 13 residues. Trimming cost V 6 bases and J 13 bases, with 19 bases left between them. CDR3 residues: CSAPRLPSTPLHF. The DNA of the CDR3 is TGCAGTGCCCCACGACTCCCGTCTACTCCCCTCCACTTT.

This clonotype was counted many times. The J gene is TRBJ1-1, the V gene TRBV9; the D gene is possibly TRBD1 (5 bases). The CDR3 has 17 amino acids. Looked up from germline, CDR1 is SGDLS and CDR2 is YYNGEE. Trimming pared 0 bases from V and 1 base from J, leaving 16 bases between. As DNA, the CDR3 is TGTGCCAGCAGCGTAGGCCCGTCACCGGGGACGAACACTGAAGCTTTCTTT. Amino acid sequence: CASSVGPSPGTNTEAFF.

This clonotype was detected many times. CDR3 in DNA: TGTGCCAGCAGGTTAGCGGGAGGCAACACAGATACGCAGTATTTT. It yields the protein CASRLAGGNTDTQYF. The V and J genes are TRBV28 and TRBJ2-3; TRBD2 matches 10 bases. This CDR3 has 15 residues. Trimming removed 6 bases from V and 2 bases from J; junction bases left unmatched: 5. CDR1 MDHEN and CDR2 SYDVKM come from the germline V gene.

The rearrangement uses TRBV20-1 and TRBJ1-1; unclear D gene. Trimming removed 2 bases from V and 2 bases from J, with 9 bases in between. There are 13 residues in the CDR3. The germline V gene encodes CDR1 DFQATT and CDR2 SNEGSKA (reference sequence). CDR3 coding DNA: TGCAGTGCTAGAAAAGCGAGAAACACTGAAGCTTTCTTT. This gives the protein CSARKARNTEAFF.

This clonotype was seen repeatedly, ten times or more. The J gene is TRBJ2-7, the V gene TRBV2; D not resolved. The CDR3 contains 13 residues. V gave up 6 bases and J gave up 3 bases, with 12 bases separating them. Per germline, CDR1 SNHLY and CDR2 FYNNEI. The CDR3 is CASRAPSLYEQYF. Written as DNA, the CDR3 is TGTGCCAGCAGGGCACCGAGCCTCTACGAGCAGTACTTC. Full variable domain (outside the CDR3, taken from reference TRBV2 and TRBJ2-7): EPEVTQTPSHQVTQMGQEVILRCVPISNHLYFYWYRQILGQKVEFLVSFYNNEISEKSEIFDDQFSVERPDGSNFTLKIRSTKLEDSAMYFCASRAPSLYEQYFGPGTRLTVT.

Note on this clonotype: A read error is possible here, since a much larger clone lies one base away. The rearrangement joins TRBV18 to TRBJ1-2; D may be TRBD1 (6 bases). This CDR3 has 14 residues. The germline gives CDR1 KGHSH, CDR2 LQKENI. The CDR3 coding sequence is TGTGTCAGCTCACCAGGGACATTTAACTATGGCTACACCTTC. It yields the protein CVSSPGTFNYGYTF.

This clonotype was recorded at least ten times. The rearrangement links TRBV12-3 or TRBV12-4 to TRBJ2-1; 15 nucleotides line up with TRBD2. The V and J ends lost 5 bases and 6 bases, in that order; junction bases with no gene match: 11. CDR3 length: 18 residues. The CDR3 reads CASSPSPGLAGGFNEQFF. The CDR3 DNA is TGTGCCAGCAGTCCCTCACCGGGACTAGCGGGAGGTTTCAATGAGCAGTTCTTC.

This clonotype was detected only a few times. The V and J genes are TRBV10-3 and TRBJ2-7; 11 bases match TRBD2. The CDR3 totals 17 residues. Germline loops: CDR1 ENHRY, CDR2 SYGVKD. Trimming at V came to 0 bases and at J to 1 base, leaving 5 bases not matched to a gene. This CDR3 reads CAISESASGRNSYEQYF. The CDR3, as DNA: TGTGCCATCAGTGAGTCGGCTAGCGGGAGGAATTCCTACGAGCAGTACTTC.

The table lists this clonotype with a few counts. J is TRBJ2-7 and V is TRBV6-5; D may be TRBD2 (5 bases). The germline V gene has CDR1 MNHEY and CDR2 SVGAGI. V lost 0 bases and J 6 bases, leaving 15 bases between the germline ends. The CDR3 has 15 residues. This chain's CDR3 is CASSYSSTIRSEQYF. In nucleotides, the CDR3 is TGTGCCAGCAGTTACTCGTCGACTATTAGATCCGAGCAGTACTTC.

This clonotype was seen many times. This chain connects TRBV20-1 to TRBJ2-7; no clear D. Germline CDR1 reads DFQATT; CDR2 reads SNEGSKA (reference sequence). Deletions cut 0 bases from V and 7 bases from J, with 13 bases between. There are 13 residues in the CDR3. CDR3 sequence reads: CSARDPTLREQYF. In DNA, the CDR3 is TGCAGTGCTAGAGATCCCACCTTAAGGGAGCAGTACTTC.

There are many counts of this clonotype. The chain couples TRBV2 to TRBJ1-2; TRBD1 matches 8 bases. Germline-derived CDR1 and CDR2 are SNHLY and FYNNEI. The CDR3 sequence is 14 residues long. V gave up 4 bases and J gave up 2 bases; unmatched junction bases: 3. As DNA, the CDR3 is TGTGCCAGCAGTGGACAGGGGCAGAACTATGGCTACACCTTC. Translating it yields CASSGQGQNYGYTF.

The rearrangement joins TRBV28 to TRBJ1-2; TRBD1 matches 7 bases. The CDR3 extends over 16 amino acids. Germline V CDR1 and CDR2: MDHEN, SYDVKM. With V trimmed by 3 bases and J by 7 bases, 14 bases remained unmatched. The CDR3 DNA reads as TGTGCCAGCAGTTTTCTTGAACTTACAGGGGATCGTGGCTACACCTTC. Translation: CASSFLELTGDRGYTF.